Below, 11 T cell receptor beta chains from the same sample are listed, as sequenced in a study of identical twins. Using its own MiXCR run on the 5' RACE reads, TCRdb lists one record per CDR3 protein. Here the sample spans 420,000 or so distinct CDR3 sequences, under 20% being singletons. Sequences were obtained from naive T cells sorted from blood. These TCRs come from a man in his fifties or sixties in good health.

This clonotype was observed a handful of times. The rearrangement uses TRBV7-8 and TRBJ2-1; TRBD2 matches at 13 bases. CDR1 and CDR2 (germline): SGHVS, FQNEAQ. CDR3 length equals 16 residues. After removal of 4 bases from V and 6 bases from J, the junction contained 6 bases not matched to a gene. The CDR3 is CASSSVGLAGVNEQFF. The CDR3 region has the DNA TGTGCCAGCAGCTCCGTCGGACTAGCGGGAGTCAATGAGCAGTTCTTC.

The genes are TRBV6-2 or TRBV6-3 and TRBJ2-1; D not resolved. Germline V gene sequence: CDR1 MNHEY, CDR2 SVGEGT. The CDR3 length is 16 residues. Trimming shortened V by 0 bases and J by 2 bases, and 11 bases separated the two germline ends. CDR3 sequence: CASSYSISAAYNEQFF. The CDR3 DNA follows: TGTGCCAGCAGTTACTCGATTTCGGCAGCCTACAATGAGCAGTTCTTC.

V is TRBV7-2 and J is TRBJ2-1; no reliable D call. This CDR3 is built from 15 residues. Germline assignment: CDR1 SGHTA and CDR2 FQGNSA. V dropped 2 bases and J dropped 0 bases, with 8 bases sitting between them. In DNA, the CDR3 is TGTGCCAGCAGCTTAACAGCTATCTCCTACAATGAGCAGTTCTTC. As protein: CASSLTAISYNEQFF.

The sample holds a few counts of this clonotype. This chain uses TRBV12-3 or TRBV12-4 with TRBJ2-1; D is perhaps TRBD1 (5 bases). V was trimmed by 6 bases and J by 0 bases, leaving 12 bases between them. The CDR3 runs 15 residues. In nucleotides, the CDR3 is TGTGCCAGCAGCAAAGACAGCAGCTCCTACAATGAGCAGTTCTTC. It yields the protein CASSKDSSSYNEQFF.

This clonotype has more than one count but fewer than ten. This chain connects TRBV27 to TRBJ2-7; 14 bases align to TRBD2. CDR1 and CDR2 from the germline V gene are MNHEY and SMNVEV (reference sequence). The CDR3 is 15 amino acids. After removal of 5 bases from V and 4 bases from J, the junction contained 4 bases not matched to a gene. CDR3 region: CASSRGTSGRYEQYF. The CDR3 region has the DNA TGTGCCAGCAGTAGGGGGACTAGCGGGAGATACGAGCAGTACTTC.

This clonotype is a singleton in its sample. At one of its ends the junction is not consistent with the germline gene, which may arise from a read error. The rearrangement links TRBV28 to TRBJ2-2, with TRBD2 matching 10 bases. Looked up from germline, CDR1 is MDHEN and CDR2 is SYDVKM. There are 17 residues in the CDR3. CDR3 protein: CASSLATSGVLTGELFF. The DNA for the CDR3 is TGTGCCAGCAGTTTAGCCACTAGCGGGGTCCTCACCGGGGAGCTGTTTTTC. The full variable domain, rest sourced from reference TRBV28 and TRBJ2-2, is DVKVTQSSRYLVKRTGEKVFLECVQDMDHENMFWYRQDPGLGLRLIYFSYDVKMKEKGDIPEGYSVSREKKERFSLILESASTNQTSMYLCASSLATSGVLTGELFFGEGSRLTVL.

This rearrangement joins TRBV11-2 to TRBJ2-1; D not certain. Germline CDR1 and CDR2: SGHAT and FQNNGV. V was clipped by 1 base and J by 9 bases, with 7 bases between them. This CDR3 contains 12 residues. The CDR3 nucleotides read TGTGCCAGCAGCTTAGCAGAGGTTGAGCAGTTCTTC. Translating gives CASSLAEVEQFF.

This clonotype appeared a few times. This rearrangement joins TRBV20-1 to TRBJ2-1, with 9 nucleotides matching TRBD1. The trim removed 2 bases at V and 10 bases at J, leaving 12 bases unmatched. The germline CDR1 and CDR2 sequences are DFQATT and SNEGSKA (reference sequence). The CDR3 spans 15 residues. The CDR3 DNA reads as TGCAGTGCTAGACCCCGGGACAGGGTAGTCGGCGAGCAGTTCTTC. Encoded protein: CSARPRDRVVGEQFF.

The V call is TRBV28, the J call TRBJ2-2, with 11 bases matching TRBD2. The ends lost 5 bases at V and 1 base at J; junction bases unmatched: 6. The CDR3 spans 17 residues. Germline-derived CDR1 and CDR2 are MDHEN and SYDVKM. The CDR3 coding sequence is TGTGCCAGCAGTCTCTCACTAGCGGGAGAGAACACCGGGGAGCTGTTTTTT. This translates into CASSLSLAGENTGELFF.

The chain couples TRBV7-2 to TRBJ2-1; 13 nucleotides line up with TRBD2. CDR1 SGHTA and CDR2 FQGNSA come from the germline V gene. This CDR3 region has 15 residues. The V and J ends lost 6 bases and 9 bases, in that order; junction bases with no gene match: 8. This chain's CDR3 is CASSLRTSGSPEQFF. CDR3 DNA: TGTGCCAGCAGTTTACGGACTAGCGGGAGTCCTGAGCAGTTCTTC. Complete variable domain (other parts from reference TRBV7-2 and TRBJ2-1): GAGVSQSPSNKVTEKGKDVELRCDPISGHTALYWYRQSLGQGLEFLIYFQGNSAPDKSGLPSDRFSAERTGGSVSTLTIQRTQQEDSAVYLCASSLRTSGSPEQFFGPGTRLTVL.

In its sample, this clonotype was seen a few times. The chain joins TRBV15 to TRBJ2-5, with 8 bases that match TRBD1. The V segment lost 7 bases and the J segment 5 bases; nucleotides outside the gene matches: 12. The CDR3 runs to 15 residues. In germline, CDR1 is LNHNV, CDR2 YYDKDF (reference sequence). The CDR3 nucleotides read TGTGCCACCAACCTCGGACAGGGCGGTTGGGAGACCCAGTACTTC. Residues: CATNLGQGGWETQYF.